This T cell receptor (beta chain) was sequenced for a study of T cell repertoires in cytomegalovirus infection. As for the study in general: Researchers turned to recently identified HLA-C-restricted CMV epitopes as well as well-studied HLA-B-restricted ones. CMV infection together with matching HLA type was indicated by public TCR beta signatures.

Study conclusions and caveats: The cumulative frequency of public TCR beta families distinguished individuals who carried CMV together with the relevant HLA. The ex vivo response was dominated by HLA-C-restricted CMV-specific TCR beta clonotypes.

Each CDR3 protein is one row after TCRdb ran MiXCR on the reads. The sample lists 900,000 to 950,000 distinct CDR3 sequences, less than 35% occurring once. Concerning this clonotype itself: No antigen is known for it. At one boundary the junction diverges from the germline segment, which might be a read error.

Germline loops: CDR1 SGHRS, CDR2 YFSETQ. This CDR3 is built from 15 residues. The rearrangement uses TRBV5-1 and TRBJ2-1; 9 bases are a match to TRBD2. This clonotype was obtained from a human donor in good health (CMV status not recorded). Some clones in this sample may be carry-over from other donors' samples. The sample was cultured CD8+ T cells from PBMCs, taken from culture after CMV antigen stimulation. CDR3 sequence: CVSSQRGASYNEQFF. The CDR3 DNA reads TGCGTCAGCAGCCAGCGGGGGGCTAGCTACAATGAGCAGTTCTTC.